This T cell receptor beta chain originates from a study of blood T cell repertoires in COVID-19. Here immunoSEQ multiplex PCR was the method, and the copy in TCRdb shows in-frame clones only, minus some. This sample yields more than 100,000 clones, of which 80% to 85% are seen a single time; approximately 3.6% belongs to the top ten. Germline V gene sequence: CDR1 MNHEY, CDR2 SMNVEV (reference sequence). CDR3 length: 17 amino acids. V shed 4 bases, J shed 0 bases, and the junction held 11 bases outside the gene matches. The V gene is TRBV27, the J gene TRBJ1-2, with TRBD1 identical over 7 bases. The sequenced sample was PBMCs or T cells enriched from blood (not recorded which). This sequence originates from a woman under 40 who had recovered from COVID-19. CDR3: CASSSTPQGGANYGYTF. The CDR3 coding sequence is TGTGCCAGCAGTTCGACCCCCCAGGGGGGAGCTAACTATGGCTACACCTTC.